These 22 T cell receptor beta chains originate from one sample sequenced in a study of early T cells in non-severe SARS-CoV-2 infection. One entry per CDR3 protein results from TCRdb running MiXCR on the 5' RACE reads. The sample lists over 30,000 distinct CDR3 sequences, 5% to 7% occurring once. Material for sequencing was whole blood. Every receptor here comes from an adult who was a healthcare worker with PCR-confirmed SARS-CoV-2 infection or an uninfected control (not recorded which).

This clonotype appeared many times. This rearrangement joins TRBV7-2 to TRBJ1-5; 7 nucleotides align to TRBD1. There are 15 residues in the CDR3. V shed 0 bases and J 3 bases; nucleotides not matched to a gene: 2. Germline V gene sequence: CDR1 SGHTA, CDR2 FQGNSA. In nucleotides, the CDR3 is TGTGCCAGCAGCTTAGCCAGGGGGGACAATCAGCCCCAGCATTTT. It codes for CASSLARGDNQPQHF.

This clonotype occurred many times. CDR3 DNA sequence: TGTGCCAGCAGCACCCAGGGAGCCGGGGAGCTGTTTTTT. It translates to CASSTQGAGELFF. The chain recombines TRBV7-9 with TRBJ2-2; D is tentatively TRBD1 or TRBD2 (5 bases each). This CDR3 region has 13 residues. Germline V CDR1 and CDR2: SEHNR, FQNEAQ (reference sequence). Trimming stripped 5 bases from V and 6 bases from J, with 10 bases between.

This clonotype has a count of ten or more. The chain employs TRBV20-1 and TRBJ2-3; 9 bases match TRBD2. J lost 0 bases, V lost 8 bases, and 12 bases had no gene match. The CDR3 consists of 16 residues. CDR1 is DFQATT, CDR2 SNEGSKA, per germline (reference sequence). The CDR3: CSPTTARGGSTDTQYF. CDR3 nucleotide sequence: TGCAGTCCCACGACTGCGCGGGGGGGTAGCACAGATACGCAGTATTTT.

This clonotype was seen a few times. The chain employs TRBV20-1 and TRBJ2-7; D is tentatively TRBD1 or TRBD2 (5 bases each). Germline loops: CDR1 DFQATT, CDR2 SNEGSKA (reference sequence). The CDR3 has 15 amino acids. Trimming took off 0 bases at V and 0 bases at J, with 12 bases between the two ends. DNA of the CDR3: TGCAGTGCTAGAGATACGGCAGGGAGCTCCTACGAGCAGTACTTC. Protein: CSARDTAGSSYEQYF.

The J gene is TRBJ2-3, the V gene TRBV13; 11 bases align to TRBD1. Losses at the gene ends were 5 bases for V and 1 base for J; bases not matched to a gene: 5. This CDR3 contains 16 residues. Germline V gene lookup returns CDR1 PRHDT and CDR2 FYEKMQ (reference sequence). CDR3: CASSQDRGHRTDTQYF. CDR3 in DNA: TGTGCCAGCAGCCAGGACAGGGGGCACCGCACAGATACGCAGTATTTT.

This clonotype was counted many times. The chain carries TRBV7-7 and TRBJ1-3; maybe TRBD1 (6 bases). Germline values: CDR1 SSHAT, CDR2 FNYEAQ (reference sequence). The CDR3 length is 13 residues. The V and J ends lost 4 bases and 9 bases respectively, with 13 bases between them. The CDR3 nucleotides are TGTGCCAGCAGCTCAGACAGGCGTGGCACCATATATTTT. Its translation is CASSSDRRGTIYF.

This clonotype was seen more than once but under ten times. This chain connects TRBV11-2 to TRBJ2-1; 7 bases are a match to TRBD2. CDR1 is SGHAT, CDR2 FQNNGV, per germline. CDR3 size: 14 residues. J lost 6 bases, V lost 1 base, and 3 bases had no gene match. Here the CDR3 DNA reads TGTGCCAGCAGCTTAGTGGGAGGGGCCAATGAGCAGTTCTTC. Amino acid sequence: CASSLVGGANEQFF.

The CDR3 region is CASTAGTGNEKLFF. Written as DNA, the CDR3 is TGTGCCAGTACCGCCGGGACAGGGAACGAAAAACTGTTTTTT. The chain uses TRBV19 and TRBJ1-4; TRBD1 matches 9 bases. This CDR3 comprises 14 residues. Germline V gene data show CDR1 as LNHDA and CDR2 as SQIVND (reference sequence). V dropped 7 bases and J dropped 8; count of bases not matched to a gene: 8. Full variable domain (remainder filled in from reference TRBV19 and TRBJ1-4): DGGITQSPKYLFRKEGQNVTLSCEQNLNHDAMYWYRQDPGQGLRLIYYSQIVNDFQKGDIAEGYSVSREKKESFPLTVTSAQKNPTAFYLCASTAGTGNEKLFFGSGTQLSVL.

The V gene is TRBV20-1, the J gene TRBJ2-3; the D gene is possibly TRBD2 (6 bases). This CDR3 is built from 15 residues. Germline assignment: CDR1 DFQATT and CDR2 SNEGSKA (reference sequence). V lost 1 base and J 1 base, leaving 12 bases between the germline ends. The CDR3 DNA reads TGCAGTGCTAGAGTTCTGGGGGGAGGCACAGATACGCAGTATTTT. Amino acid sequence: CSARVLGGGTDTQYF.

Here the CDR3 reads CASSQAQGASTDTQYF. As DNA, the CDR3 is TGCGCCAGCAGTCAAGCACAGGGGGCGAGCACAGATACGCAGTATTTT. The chain uses TRBV23-1 and TRBJ2-3, with 9 bases matching TRBD1. TRBV23-1 is identified as an open reading frame with a role that is uncertain. The ends lost 2 bases at V and 0 bases at J; junction bases unmatched: 3. The CDR3 contains 16 residues.

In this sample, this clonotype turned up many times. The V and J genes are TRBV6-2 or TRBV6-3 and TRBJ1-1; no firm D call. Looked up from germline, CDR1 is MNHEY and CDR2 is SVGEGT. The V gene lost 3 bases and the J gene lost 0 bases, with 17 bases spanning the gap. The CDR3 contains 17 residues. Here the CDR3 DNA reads TGTGCCAGCAGTTATTTTGGTCTCCTACGGATGAACACTGAAGCTTTCTTT. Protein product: CASSYFGLLRMNTEAFF.

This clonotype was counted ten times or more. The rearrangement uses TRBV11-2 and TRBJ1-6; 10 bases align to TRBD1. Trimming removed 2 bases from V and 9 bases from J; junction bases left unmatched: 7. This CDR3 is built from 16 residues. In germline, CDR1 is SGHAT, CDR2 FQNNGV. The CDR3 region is CASSLLGQGFASPLHF. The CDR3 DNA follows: TGTGCCAGCAGCTTATTGGGACAGGGGTTCGCTTCACCCCTCCACTTT.

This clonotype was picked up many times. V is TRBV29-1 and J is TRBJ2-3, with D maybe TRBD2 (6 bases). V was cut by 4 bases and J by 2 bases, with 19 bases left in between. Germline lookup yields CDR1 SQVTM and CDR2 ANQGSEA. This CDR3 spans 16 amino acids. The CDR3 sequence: CSVAGREEGPTDTQYF. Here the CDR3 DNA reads TGCAGCGTTGCTGGGCGGGAAGAGGGACCCACAGATACGCAGTATTTT.

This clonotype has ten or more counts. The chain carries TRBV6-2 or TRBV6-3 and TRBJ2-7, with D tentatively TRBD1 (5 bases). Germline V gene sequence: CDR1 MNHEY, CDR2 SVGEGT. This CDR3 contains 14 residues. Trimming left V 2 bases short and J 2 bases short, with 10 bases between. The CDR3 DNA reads TGTGCCAGCAGTTACCAGCCAGGGACCTACGAGCAGTACTTC. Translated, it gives CASSYQPGTYEQYF.

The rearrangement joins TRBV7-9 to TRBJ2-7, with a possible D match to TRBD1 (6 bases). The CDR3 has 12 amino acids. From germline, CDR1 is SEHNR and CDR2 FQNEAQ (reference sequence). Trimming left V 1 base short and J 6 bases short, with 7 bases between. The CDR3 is CASSLGGREQYF. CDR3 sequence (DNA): TGTGCCAGCAGCTTAGGGGGGCGCGAGCAGTACTTC.

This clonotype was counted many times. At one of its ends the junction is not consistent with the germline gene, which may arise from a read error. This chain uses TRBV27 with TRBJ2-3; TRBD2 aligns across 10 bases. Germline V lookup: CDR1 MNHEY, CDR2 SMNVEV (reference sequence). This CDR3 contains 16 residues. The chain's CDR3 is CVSSFQLAGLSDTQYF. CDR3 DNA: TGTGTCAGCAGTTTCCAACTAGCGGGGTTGTCAGATACGCAGTATTTT.

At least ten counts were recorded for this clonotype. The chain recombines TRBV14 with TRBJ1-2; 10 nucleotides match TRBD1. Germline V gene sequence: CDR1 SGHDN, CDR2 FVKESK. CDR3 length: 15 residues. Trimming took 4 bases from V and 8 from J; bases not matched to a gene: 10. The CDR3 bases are TGTGCCAGCAGCCTTCAAACCGGGACAGGGGAAGGCTACACCTTC. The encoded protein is CASSLQTGTGEGYTF.

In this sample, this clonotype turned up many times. The DNA of the CDR3 is TGTGCCAGCAGTTTCCCCCTGAGGGGCGTTTACAATGAGCAGTTCTTC. Its protein product is CASSFPLRGVYNEQFF. The rearrangement uses TRBV12-3 or TRBV12-4 and TRBJ2-1, with D perhaps TRBD1 or TRBD2 (5 bases each). Trimming took off 3 bases at V and 4 bases at J, with 16 bases between the two ends. The CDR3 length is 16 residues.

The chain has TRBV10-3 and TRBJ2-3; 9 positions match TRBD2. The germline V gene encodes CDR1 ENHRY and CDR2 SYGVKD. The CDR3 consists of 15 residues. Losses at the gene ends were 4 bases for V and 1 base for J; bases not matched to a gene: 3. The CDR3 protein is CAISGVAGGTDTQYF. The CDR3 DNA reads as TGTGCCATCAGTGGGGTAGCGGGGGGCACAGATACGCAGTATTTT.

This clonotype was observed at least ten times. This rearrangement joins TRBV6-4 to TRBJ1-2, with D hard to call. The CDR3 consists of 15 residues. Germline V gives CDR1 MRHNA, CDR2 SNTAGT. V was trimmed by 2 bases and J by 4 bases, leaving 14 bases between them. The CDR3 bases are TGTGCCAGCAGTGACGTGGCAGGTGCCCTCTATGGCTACACCTTC. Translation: CASSDVAGALYGYTF.

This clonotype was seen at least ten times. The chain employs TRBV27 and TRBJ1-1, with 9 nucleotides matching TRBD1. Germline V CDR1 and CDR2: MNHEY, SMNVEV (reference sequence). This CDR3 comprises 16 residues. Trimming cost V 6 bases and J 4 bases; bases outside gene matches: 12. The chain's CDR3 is CASSYPGQGERTEAFF. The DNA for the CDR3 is TGTGCCAGCAGCTATCCGGGACAGGGTGAACGCACTGAAGCTTTCTTT.

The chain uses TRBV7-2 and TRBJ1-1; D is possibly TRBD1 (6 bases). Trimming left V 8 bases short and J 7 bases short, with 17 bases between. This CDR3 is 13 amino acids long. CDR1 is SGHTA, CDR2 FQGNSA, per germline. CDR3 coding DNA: TGTGCCAGCCGCCGGGACATCCCTTTTGAAGCTTTCTTT. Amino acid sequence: CASRRDIPFEAFF. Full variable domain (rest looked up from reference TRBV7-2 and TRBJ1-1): GAGVSQSPSNKVTEKGKDVELRCDPISGHTALYWYRQSLGQGLEFLIYFQGNSAPDKSGLPSDRFSAERTGGSVSTLTIQRTQQEDSAVYLCASRRDIPFEAFFGQGTRLTVV.